One sample yielded the 3 T cell receptor beta chains listed below, sequenced in a study of memory CD4+ T cells and cytomegalovirus serostatus. Profiling relied on immunoSEQ multiplex PCR, and the TCRdb table lists in-frame clones only, not all of them. The sample lists about 61,000 clones, 75% to 85% occurring once. Single viable CD3+CD4+CD8-CD45RO+ cells were sorted as the memory CD4+ T cells. Sequencing was carried out using memory CD4+ T cells from blood. These receptors originate from an adult in good health and CMV-seronegative.

The rearrangement uses TRBV11-1 and TRBJ2-7; D perhaps matches TRBD1 (6 bases). V lost 5 bases and J 0 bases, leaving 8 bases between the germline ends. This CDR3 comprises 13 residues. Germline values: CDR1 SGHAT, CDR2 FQDESV (reference sequence). CDR3 bases: TGTGCCAGCAGCCGGGACACCTCCTACGAGCAGTACTTC. Encoded protein: CASSRDTSYEQYF.

The chain couples TRBV6-1 to TRBJ1-4, with 9 bases that match TRBD1. Germline CDR1 and CDR2: MNHNS and SASEGT. With V trimmed by 6 bases and J by 6 bases, 2 bases remained unmatched. The CDR3 extends over 13 amino acids. The CDR3 coding sequence is TGTGCCAGCAGCCGGGACAGGGATGAAAAACTGTTTTTT. It encodes CASSRDRDEKLFF.

The rearrangement links TRBV7-8 to TRBJ1-2, with D tentatively TRBD1 (5 bases). The CDR3 sequence is 14 residues long. Germline lookup yields CDR1 SGHVS and CDR2 FQNEAQ. Trimming stripped 5 bases from V and 7 bases from J, with 17 bases between. CDR3 amino acids: CASSGAAGGRGYTF. The CDR3 region has the DNA TGTGCCAGCAGCGGGGCGGCGGGAGGGCGTGGCTACACCTTC. The variable domain in full, completed from reference TRBV7-8 and TRBJ1-2, reads GAGVSQSPRYKVAKRGQDVALRCDPISGHVSLFWYQQALGQGPEFLTYFQNEAQLDKSGLPSDRFFAERPEGSVSTLKIQRTQQEDSAVYLCASSGAAGGRGYTFGSGTRLTVV.